Listed here is a single T cell receptor beta chain. The V gene lost 3 bases and the J gene lost 5 bases, with 14 bases spanning the gap. CDR1 and CDR2 from the germline V gene are SGHNT and YYREEE (reference sequence). This CDR3 region has 14 residues. The data belong to a study of blood T cell repertoires in COVID-19. For the study at large: Acute-phase and convalescent COVID-19 samples originated in the United States, Italy and Spain.

Assay: immunoSEQ multiplex PCR; the TCRdb copy retains only in-frame clones and omits some. The table has under 250,000 clones, 86% seen once. This sequence originates from a woman aged 55 to 70 who had recovered from COVID-19. The sequencing input was peripheral blood. The chain employs TRBV5-4 and TRBJ1-1, with D perhaps TRBD1 (5 bases). Here the CDR3 DNA reads TGTGCCAGCAGCTCCATGCAGGGAGGAACTGAAGCTTTCTTT. Translated, it gives CASSSMQGGTEAFF.